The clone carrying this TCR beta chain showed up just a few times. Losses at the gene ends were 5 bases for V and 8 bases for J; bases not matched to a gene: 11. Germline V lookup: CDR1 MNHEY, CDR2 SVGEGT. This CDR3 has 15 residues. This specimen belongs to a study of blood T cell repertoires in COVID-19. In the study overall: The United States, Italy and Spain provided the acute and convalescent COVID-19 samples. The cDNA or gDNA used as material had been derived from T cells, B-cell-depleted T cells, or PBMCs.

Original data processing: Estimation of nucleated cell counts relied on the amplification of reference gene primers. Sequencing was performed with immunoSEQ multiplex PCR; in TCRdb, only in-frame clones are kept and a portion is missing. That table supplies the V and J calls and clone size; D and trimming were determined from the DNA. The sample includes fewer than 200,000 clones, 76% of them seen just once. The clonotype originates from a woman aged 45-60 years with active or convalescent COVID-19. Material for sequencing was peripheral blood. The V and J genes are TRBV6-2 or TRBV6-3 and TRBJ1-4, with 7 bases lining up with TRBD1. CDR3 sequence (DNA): TGTGCCAGCAGTGTCGGGACAGTTCGCGACGAAAAACTGTTTTTT. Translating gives CASSVGTVRDEKLFF.